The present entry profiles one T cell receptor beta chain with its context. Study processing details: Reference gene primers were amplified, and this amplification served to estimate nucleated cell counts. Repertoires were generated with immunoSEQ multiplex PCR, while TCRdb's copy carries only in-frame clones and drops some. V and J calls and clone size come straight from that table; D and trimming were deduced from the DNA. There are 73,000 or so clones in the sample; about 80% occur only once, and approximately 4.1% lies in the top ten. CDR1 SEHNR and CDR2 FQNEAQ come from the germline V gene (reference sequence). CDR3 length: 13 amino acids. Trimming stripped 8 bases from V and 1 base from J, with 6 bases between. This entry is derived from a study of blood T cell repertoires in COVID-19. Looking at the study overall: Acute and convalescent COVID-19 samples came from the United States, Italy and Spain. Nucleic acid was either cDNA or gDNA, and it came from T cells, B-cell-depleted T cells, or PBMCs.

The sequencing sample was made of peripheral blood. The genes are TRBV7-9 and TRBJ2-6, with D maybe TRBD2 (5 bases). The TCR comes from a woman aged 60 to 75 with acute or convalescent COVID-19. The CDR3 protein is CASGGSGANVLTF. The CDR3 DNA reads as TGTGCCAGCGGCGGGTCTGGGGCCAACGTCCTGACTTTC.